The present T cell receptor beta chain was sequenced within a study of T cell changes during pregnancy in multiple sclerosis. Assay used: immunoSEQ multiplex PCR; TCRdb lists only in-frame clones, some missing. The sample has about 20,000 clones; more than 80% are singletons. V gave up 4 bases and J gave up 1 base; unmatched junction bases: 3. Germline values: CDR1 MNHEY, CDR2 SVGAGI. The CDR3 is 15 amino acids. This specimen was CD4+ T cells from peripheral blood mononuclear cells, taken in the third trimester of pregnancy. The chain combines TRBV6-5 with TRBJ2-4; 8 bases line up with TRBD2. The clonotype was recovered from a female donor in good health, enrolled as a control in a pregnancy study. CDR3 amino acids: CASSFRGGAKNIQYF. In DNA form, the CDR3 reads TGTGCCAGCAGTTTCCGGGGGGGGGCCAAAAACATTCAGTACTTC.